Following are 25 T cell receptor beta chains from one sample sequenced in a study of blood T cell repertoires in COVID-19. Libraries were prepared by immunoSEQ multiplex PCR; TCRdb keeps only in-frame clonotypes and omits some of them. The sample lists more than 300,000 clones; roughly nine tenths were seen once. Sample: PBMCs or T cells enriched from blood (not recorded which). All receptors come from a woman between 40 and 50 years old who had been exposed to COVID-19.

The chain links TRBV5-6 to TRBJ2-7; TRBD1 agrees at 7 bases. The CDR3 has 15 amino acids. Per the germline V gene, CDR1 is SGHDT and CDR2 is YYEEEE. V dropped 4 bases and J dropped 4; count of bases not matched to a gene: 11. The CDR3 bases are TGTGCCAGCAGCCCTTCAGGGACAGAGACTTACGAGCAGTACTTC. Its translation is CASSPSGTETYEQYF.

The chain couples TRBV5-6 to TRBJ2-1; 8 nucleotides align to TRBD2. The ends lost 4 bases at V and 10 bases at J; junction bases unmatched: 4. In germline, CDR1 is SGHDT, CDR2 YYEEEE. The CDR3 runs to 12 residues. The CDR3 sequence: CASSATSGEQFF. DNA of the CDR3: TGTGCCAGCAGCGCCACTAGCGGAGAGCAGTTCTTC.

CDR3 DNA: TGTGCCAGCAGCCGCGACAGGGGTGAAAAACTGTTTTTT. It codes for CASSRDRGEKLFF. The chain is built from TRBV7-8 and TRBJ1-4, with 8 nucleotides matching TRBD1. The length of the CDR3 is 13 residues. V trimming: 5 bases; J trimming: 7 bases; junction bases outside the gene matches: 3. CDR1 is SGHVS and CDR2 is FQNEAQ in the germline V gene.

The V gene is TRBV6-5, the J gene TRBJ1-4, with TRBD1 as a possible D gene (5 bases). Deletions cut 7 bases from V and 3 bases from J, with 9 bases between. Germline CDR1 reads MNHEY; CDR2 reads SVGAGI. This CDR3 comprises 13 residues. The CDR3 bases are TGTGCCAGCAAGGGACTATCTAATGAAAAACTGTTTTTT. This codes for CASKGLSNEKLFF.

This sequence joins TRBV7-2 and TRBJ2-7; 12 nucleotides align to TRBD1. This CDR3 is built from 14 residues. The germline V gene encodes CDR1 SGHTA and CDR2 FQGNSA. With V trimmed by 3 bases and J by 7 bases, 4 bases remained unmatched. CDR3 nucleotide sequence: TGTGCCAGCAGCTTGGGACAGGGGGCTGGGGAGCAGTACTTC. Translating gives CASSLGQGAGEQYF.

The gene calls are TRBV7-2 and TRBJ1-1, with 9 bases that match TRBD1. The CDR3 spans 17 residues. The junction had 14 bases not matched to a gene; V was cut back by 3 bases and J by 6 bases. Looked up from germline, CDR1 is SGHTA and CDR2 is FQGNSA. CDR3 DNA: TGTGCCAGCAGCTTGAAAATCCCGGGACAGGGTTCGCCTGAAGCTTTCTTT. Residues: CASSLKIPGQGSPEAFF.

This chain uses TRBV18 with TRBJ1-1, with unresolved D. CDR1 is KGHSH, CDR2 LQKENI, per germline. V dropped 5 bases and J dropped 0 bases, with 7 bases sitting between them. This CDR3 contains 13 residues. CDR3 in amino acids: CASSNSLNTEAFF. The DNA of the CDR3 is TGTGCCAGCTCAAACAGTTTGAACACTGAAGCTTTCTTT.

The genes are TRBV19 and TRBJ2-6; no clear D gene. V lost 1 base and J 0 bases, leaving 4 bases between the germline ends. The CDR3 sequence is 15 residues long. The V gene's germline CDR1 is LNHDA and CDR2 SQIVND (reference sequence). CDR3 nucleotide sequence: TGTGCCAGTAGTATAGCCAGCTCTGGGGCCAACGTCCTGACTTTC. Translated: CASSIASSGANVLTF.

This clone was recorded once. V and J are TRBV7-2 and TRBJ2-6, with TRBD1 matching 10 bases. This CDR3 comprises 16 residues. Germline V gene sequence: CDR1 SGHTA, CDR2 FQGNSA. The junction had 0 bases not matched to a gene; V was cut back by 4 bases and J by 0 bases. The CDR3: CASSWTGGSGANVLTF. CDR3 DNA: TGTGCCAGCAGCTGGACAGGGGGCTCTGGGGCCAACGTCCTGACTTTC.

V and J are TRBV18 and TRBJ2-1; 7 bases are a match to TRBD2. This CDR3 contains 15 residues. The germline gives CDR1 KGHSH, CDR2 LQKENI. With V trimmed by 3 bases and J by 7 bases, 9 bases remained unmatched. The CDR3 region has the DNA TGTGCCAGCTCACCGCGCCTAGCGGATCCTAATGAGCAGTTCTTC. Translating it yields CASSPRLADPNEQFF.

The rearrangement joins TRBV6-2 or TRBV6-3 to TRBJ1-6, with TRBD1 identical over 8 bases. Germline CDR1 MNHEY, CDR2 SVGEGT. J gave up 10 bases and V 2 bases, and 10 bases lay outside the gene matches. The CDR3 loop spans 16 amino acids. CDR3 region: CASSYPGTGPSSPLHF. CDR3 nucleotides: TGTGCCAGCAGTTACCCTGGGACAGGACCTTCCTCACCCCTCCACTTT.

The genes are TRBV5-1 and TRBJ2-3; D is possibly TRBD1 (6 bases). V lost 5 bases and J 0 bases, leaving 10 bases between the germline ends. Per the germline V gene, CDR1 is SGHRS and CDR2 is YFSETQ. The CDR3 runs 14 residues. The CDR3 bases are TGCGCCAGCAGGCGACAGGCCAGCACAGATACGCAGTATTTT. Translation: CASRRQASTDTQYF. Supplemented by reference TRBV5-1 and TRBJ2-3, the full variable domain reads KAGVTQTPRYLIKTRGQQVTLSCSPISGHRSVSWYQQTPGQGLQFLFEYFSETQRNKGNFPGRFSGRQFSNSRSEMNVSTLELGDSALYLCASRRQASTDTQYFGPGTRLTVL.

Only one count was recorded for this clone. The rearrangement links TRBV7-2 to TRBJ2-7, with 10 positions matching TRBD1. The CDR3 runs to 16 residues. The trim removed 3 bases at V and 3 bases at J, leaving 8 bases unmatched. The germline V gene has CDR1 SGHTA and CDR2 FQGNSA. The CDR3 loop is CASSLMQTGGIYEQYF. The CDR3 DNA is TGTGCCAGCAGCTTGATGCAGACAGGGGGCATCTACGAGCAGTACTTC. The full variable domain, completed using reference TRBV7-2 and TRBJ2-7, is GAGVSQSPSNKVTEKGKDVELRCDPISGHTALYWYRQSLGQGLEFLIYFQGNSAPDKSGLPSDRFSAERTGGSVSTLTIQRTQQEDSAVYLCASSLMQTGGIYEQYFGPGTRLTVT.

The chain has TRBV5-1 and TRBJ2-1, with D possibly TRBD2 on 6 matching bases. Germline CDR1 and CDR2: SGHRS and YFSETQ. Trimming left V 0 bases short and J 8 bases short, with 12 bases between. This CDR3 spans 14 amino acids. The CDR3 loop is CASSLGGWRDEQFF. For the CDR3, the DNA is TGCGCCAGCAGCTTGGGCGGTTGGAGGGATGAGCAGTTCTTC.

This clone was detected once. The chain combines TRBV2 with TRBJ1-5; 12 positions agree with TRBD1. The germline V gene has CDR1 SNHLY and CDR2 FYNNEI. V lost 7 bases, J lost 0 bases, and 7 bases stayed unmatched. This CDR3 is built from 17 residues. The CDR3 loop reads CASMGQGAFSSNQPQHF. As DNA, the CDR3 is TGTGCCAGCATGGGACAGGGGGCGTTTAGTAGCAATCAGCCCCAGCATTTT.

This chain joins TRBV12-3 or TRBV12-4 and TRBJ1-5; D is possibly TRBD1 (6 bases). The CDR3 has 12 residues. Trimming shortened V by 4 bases and J by 7 bases, and 8 bases separated the two germline ends. CDR3 nucleotides: TGTGCCAGCAGTTCCACAGGGCAGCCCCAGCATTTT. Protein product: CASSSTGQPQHF.

The rearrangement uses TRBV11-3 and TRBJ1-2; possible D gene TRBD1, 6 bases. The CDR3 has 15 amino acids. Trimming stripped 5 bases from V and 4 bases from J, with 17 bases between. Germline V CDR1 and CDR2: SGHNT, YENEEA. The CDR3: CASSPATGSLYGYTF. CDR3 coding DNA: TGTGCCAGCAGCCCGGCGACAGGAAGCCTCTATGGCTACACCTTC.

The J gene is TRBJ1-2, the V gene TRBV2; weak D call: TRBD1 (5 bases). From germline, CDR1 is SNHLY and CDR2 FYNNEI. This CDR3 is built from 19 residues. V was pared by 6 bases and J by 4 bases, with 30 bases between. CDR3 in amino acids: CASRSLGRPGLGNVYGYTF. The DNA of the CDR3 is TGTGCCAGCAGAAGTCTTGGTAGGCCAGGGTTGGGGAATGTCTATGGCTACACCTTC.

This rearrangement joins TRBV10-3 to TRBJ1-5; tentatively, D is TRBD1 (5 bases). V was trimmed by 0 bases and J by 0 bases, leaving 9 bases between them. Looked up from germline, CDR1 is ENHRY and CDR2 is SYGVKD. The CDR3 is made up of 16 amino acids. CDR3 sequence (DNA): TGTGCCATCAGTGAGTCGACGGGGGGTAGCAATCAGCCCCAGCATTTT. It translates to CAISESTGGSNQPQHF.

The chain uses TRBV4-3 and TRBJ1-4, with a possible D match to TRBD1 (5 bases). The CDR3 covers 13 residues. The V and J ends lost 4 bases and 10 bases respectively, with 13 bases between them. The V gene's germline CDR1 is LGHNA and CDR2 YSLEER. The CDR3 reads CASSPRLGGKLFF. As DNA, the CDR3 is TGCGCCAGCAGCCCCAGACTCGGGGGAAAACTGTTTTTT.

The chain uses TRBV24-1 and TRBJ1-5; tentatively, D is TRBD1 (5 bases). This CDR3 region has 14 residues. With 3 bases removed from V and 7 bases from J, the gap between germline ends came to 12 bases. The germline gives CDR1 KGHDR, CDR2 SFDVKD. CDR3 bases: TGTGCCACCAGTGATATAGGGGAAGGGCAGCCCCAGCATTTT. Translation: CATSDIGEGQPQHF.

The V call is TRBV10-1, the J call TRBJ1-2, with TRBD1 matching over 8 bases. The CDR3 sequence is 16 residues long. V lost 0 bases to trimming and J lost 8 bases; unmatched junction nucleotides: 11. Germline V CDR1 and CDR2: WNHNN, SYGVQD (reference sequence). The CDR3 coding sequence is TGCGCCAGCAGTGAGTCAGGGACAGGAGCCCAAGAGGGCTACACCTTC. Protein product: CASSESGTGAQEGYTF.

The rearrangement links TRBV5-1 to TRBJ1-5, with TRBD1 matching 8 bases. This CDR3 spans 16 amino acids. Germline trimming cut 4 bases from V and 5 bases from J; bases unmatched to any gene: 11. Germline loops: CDR1 SGHRS, CDR2 YFSETQ. The CDR3 sequence: CASSPGTGSPYQPQHF. As DNA, the CDR3 is TGCGCCAGCAGCCCCGGGACAGGTTCTCCTTATCAGCCCCAGCATTTT.

Here the CDR3 DNA reads TGTGCCAGTACCCTTAGCGGGGTGAACACCGGGGAGCTGTTTTTT. It translates to CASTLSGVNTGELFF. This chain connects TRBV19 to TRBJ2-2, with 8 bases identical to TRBD2. The J segment lost 1 base and the V segment lost 7 bases, leaving 5 bases of the junction unmatched. The CDR3 extends over 15 amino acids. Germline V gene sequence: CDR1 LNHDA, CDR2 SQIVND (reference sequence). The full variable domain, completed using reference TRBV19 and TRBJ2-2, is DGGITQSPKYLFRKEGQNVTLSCEQNLNHDAMYWYRQDPGQGLRLIYYSQIVNDFQKGDIAEGYSVSREKKESFPLTVTSAQKNPTAFYLCASTLSGVNTGELFFGEGSRLTVL.

This rearrangement joins TRBV5-5 to TRBJ1-5; D is undetermined. In germline, CDR1 is SGHKS, CDR2 YYEKEE (reference sequence). V was shortened by 2 bases and J by 9 bases, with 18 bases between the two germline ends. CDR3 length equals 15 residues. For the CDR3, the DNA is TGTGCCAGCAGCTTTGGGTCCCGAGCGGTCGGGCCCCAGCATTTT. Its translation is CASSFGSRAVGPQHF. The whole variable domain, remainder taken from reference TRBV5-5 and TRBJ1-5, is DAGVTQSPTHLIKTRGQQVTLRCSPISGHKSVSWYQQVLGQGPQFIFQYYEKEERGRGNFPDRFSARQFPNYSSELNVNALLLGDSALYLCASSFGSRAVGPQHFGDGTRLSIL.